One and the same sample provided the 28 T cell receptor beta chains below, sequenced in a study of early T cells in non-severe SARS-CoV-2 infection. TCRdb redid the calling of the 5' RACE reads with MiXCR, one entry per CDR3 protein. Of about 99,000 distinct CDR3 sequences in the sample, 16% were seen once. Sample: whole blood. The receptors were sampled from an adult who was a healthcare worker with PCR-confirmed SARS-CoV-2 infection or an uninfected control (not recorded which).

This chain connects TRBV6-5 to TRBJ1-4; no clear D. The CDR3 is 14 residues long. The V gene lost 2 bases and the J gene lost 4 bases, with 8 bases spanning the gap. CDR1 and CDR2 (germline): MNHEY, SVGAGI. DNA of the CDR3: TGTGCCAGCAGTTACAGCTTCATTAATGAAAAACTGTTTTTT. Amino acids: CASSYSFINEKLFF.

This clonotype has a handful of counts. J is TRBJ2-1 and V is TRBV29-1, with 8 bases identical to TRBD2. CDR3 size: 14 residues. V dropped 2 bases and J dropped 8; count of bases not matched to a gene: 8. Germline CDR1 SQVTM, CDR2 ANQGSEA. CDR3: CSVERGGGSDEQFF. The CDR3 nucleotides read TGCAGCGTTGAAAGGGGCGGGGGGTCCGATGAGCAGTTCTTC.

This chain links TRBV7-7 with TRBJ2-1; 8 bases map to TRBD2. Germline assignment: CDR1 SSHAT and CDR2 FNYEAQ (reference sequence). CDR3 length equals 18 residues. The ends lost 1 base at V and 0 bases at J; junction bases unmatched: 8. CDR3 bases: TGTGCCAGCAGCTTAGGGAGTGGGACTAGTAACTCCTACAATGAGCAGTTCTTC. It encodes CASSLGSGTSNSYNEQFF.

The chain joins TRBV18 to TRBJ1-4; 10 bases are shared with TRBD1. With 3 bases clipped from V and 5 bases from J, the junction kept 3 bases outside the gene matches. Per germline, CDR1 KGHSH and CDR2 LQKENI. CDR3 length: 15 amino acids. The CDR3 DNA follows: TGTGCCAGCTCACCCGACAGGGGGCAGAATGAAAAACTGTTTTTT. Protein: CASSPDRGQNEKLFF.

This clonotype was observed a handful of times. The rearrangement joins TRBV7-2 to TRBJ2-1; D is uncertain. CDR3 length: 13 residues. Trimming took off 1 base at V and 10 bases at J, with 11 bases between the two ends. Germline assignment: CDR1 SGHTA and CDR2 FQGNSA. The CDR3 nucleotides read TGTGCCAGCAGCTTAGGCCCCTTGGGGGAGCAGTTCTTC. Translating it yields CASSLGPLGEQFF.

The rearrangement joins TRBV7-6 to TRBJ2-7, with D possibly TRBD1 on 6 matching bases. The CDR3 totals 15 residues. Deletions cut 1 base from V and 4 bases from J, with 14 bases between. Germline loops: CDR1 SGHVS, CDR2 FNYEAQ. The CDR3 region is CASSLGSGQGYEQYF. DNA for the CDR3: TGTGCCAGCAGCTTAGGGTCCGGGCAGGGGTACGAGCAGTACTTC.

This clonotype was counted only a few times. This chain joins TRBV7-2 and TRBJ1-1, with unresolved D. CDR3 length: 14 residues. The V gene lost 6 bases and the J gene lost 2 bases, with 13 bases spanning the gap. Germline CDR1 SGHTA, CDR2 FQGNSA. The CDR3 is CASSLPPFNTEAFF. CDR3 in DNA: TGTGCCAGCAGTCTCCCGCCCTTTAACACTGAAGCTTTCTTT.

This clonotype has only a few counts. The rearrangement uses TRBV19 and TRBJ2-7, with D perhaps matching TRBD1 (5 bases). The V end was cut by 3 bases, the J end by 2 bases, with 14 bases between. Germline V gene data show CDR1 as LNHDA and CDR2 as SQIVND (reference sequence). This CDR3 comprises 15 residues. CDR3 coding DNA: TGTGCCAGTAGTATTGGGCAGGGTGAGCCCTACGAGCAGTACTTC. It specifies CASSIGQGEPYEQYF.

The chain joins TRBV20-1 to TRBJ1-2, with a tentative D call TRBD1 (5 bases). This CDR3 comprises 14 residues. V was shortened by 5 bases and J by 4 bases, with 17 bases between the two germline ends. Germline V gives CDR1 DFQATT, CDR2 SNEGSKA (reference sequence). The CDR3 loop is CSALDDRALYGYTF. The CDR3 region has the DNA TGCAGTGCTCTCGACGACAGAGCCCTCTATGGCTACACCTTC.

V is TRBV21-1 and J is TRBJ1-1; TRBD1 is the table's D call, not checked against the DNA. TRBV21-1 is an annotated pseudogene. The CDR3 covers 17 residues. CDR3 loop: CASSSRPKGKPNTEAFF. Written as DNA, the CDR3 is TGTGCCAGCAGCAGTCGCCCCAAGGGGAAACCGAACACTGAAGCTTTCTTT.

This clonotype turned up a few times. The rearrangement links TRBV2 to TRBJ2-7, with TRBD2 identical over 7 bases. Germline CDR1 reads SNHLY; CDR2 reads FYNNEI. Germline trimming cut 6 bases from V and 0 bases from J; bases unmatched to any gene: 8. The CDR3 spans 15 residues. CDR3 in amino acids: CASRSWGGSSYEQYF. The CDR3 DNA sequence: TGTGCCAGCAGGAGTTGGGGGGGGAGCTCCTACGAGCAGTACTTC. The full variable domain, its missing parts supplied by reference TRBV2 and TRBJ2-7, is EPEVTQTPSHQVTQMGQEVILRCVPISNHLYFYWYRQILGQKVEFLVSFYNNEISEKSEIFDDQFSVERPDGSNFTLKIRSTKLEDSAMYFCASRSWGGSSYEQYFGPGTRLTVT.

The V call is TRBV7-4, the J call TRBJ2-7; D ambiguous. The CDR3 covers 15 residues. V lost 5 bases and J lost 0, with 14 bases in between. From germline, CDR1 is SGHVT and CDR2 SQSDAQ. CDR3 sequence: CASSQKPCRSYEQYF. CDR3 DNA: TGTGCCAGCAGCCAAAAACCCTGCCGCTCCTACGAGCAGTACTTC.

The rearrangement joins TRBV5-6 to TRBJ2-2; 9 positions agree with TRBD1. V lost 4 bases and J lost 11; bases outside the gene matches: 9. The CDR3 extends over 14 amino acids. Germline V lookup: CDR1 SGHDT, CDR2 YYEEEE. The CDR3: CASSLPGQGLELFF. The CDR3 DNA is TGTGCCAGCAGCCTACCGGGACAGGGCCTTGAGCTGTTTTTT.

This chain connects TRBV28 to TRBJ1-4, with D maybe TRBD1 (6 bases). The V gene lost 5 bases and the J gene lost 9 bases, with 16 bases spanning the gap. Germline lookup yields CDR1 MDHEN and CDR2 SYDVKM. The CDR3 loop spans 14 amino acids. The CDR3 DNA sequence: TGTGCCAGCAGTCCGGGACAAGATCGACAAAAACTGTTTTTT. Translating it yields CASSPGQDRQKLFF.

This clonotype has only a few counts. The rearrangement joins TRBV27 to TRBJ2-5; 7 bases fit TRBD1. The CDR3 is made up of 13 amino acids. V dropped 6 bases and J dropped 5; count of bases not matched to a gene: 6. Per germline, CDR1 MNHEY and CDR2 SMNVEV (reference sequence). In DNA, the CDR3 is TGTGCCAGCAGGACAGGGTCGATGGAGACCCAGTACTTC. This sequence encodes CASRTGSMETQYF.

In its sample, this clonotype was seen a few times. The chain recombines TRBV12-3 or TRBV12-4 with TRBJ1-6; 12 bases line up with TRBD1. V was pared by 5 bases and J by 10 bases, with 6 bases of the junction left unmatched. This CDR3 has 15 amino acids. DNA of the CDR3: TGTGCCAGCAGTCGACCGGGACAGGGGGCGTCACCCCTCCACTTT. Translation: CASSRPGQGASPLHF.

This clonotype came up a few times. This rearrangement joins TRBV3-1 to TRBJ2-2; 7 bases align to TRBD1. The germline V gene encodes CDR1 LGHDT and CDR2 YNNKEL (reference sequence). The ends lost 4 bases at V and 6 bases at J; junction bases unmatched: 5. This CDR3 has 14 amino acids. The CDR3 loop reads CASSPWTGSGELFF. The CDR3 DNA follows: TGTGCCAGCAGCCCCTGGACAGGATCCGGGGAGCTGTTTTTT.

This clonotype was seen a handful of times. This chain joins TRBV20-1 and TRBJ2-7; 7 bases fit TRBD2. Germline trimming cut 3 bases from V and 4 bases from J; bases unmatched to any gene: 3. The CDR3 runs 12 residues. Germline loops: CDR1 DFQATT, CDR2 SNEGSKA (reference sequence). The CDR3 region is CSARRERYEQYF. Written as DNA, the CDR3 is TGCAGTGCTAGGCGGGAGAGATACGAGCAGTACTTC.

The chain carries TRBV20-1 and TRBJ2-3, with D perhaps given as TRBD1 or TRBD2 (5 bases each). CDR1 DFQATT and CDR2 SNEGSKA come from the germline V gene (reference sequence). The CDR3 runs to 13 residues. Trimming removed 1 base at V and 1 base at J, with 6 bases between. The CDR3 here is CSARVGGTDTQYF. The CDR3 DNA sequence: TGCAGTGCTAGAGTGGGGGGCACAGATACGCAGTATTTT.

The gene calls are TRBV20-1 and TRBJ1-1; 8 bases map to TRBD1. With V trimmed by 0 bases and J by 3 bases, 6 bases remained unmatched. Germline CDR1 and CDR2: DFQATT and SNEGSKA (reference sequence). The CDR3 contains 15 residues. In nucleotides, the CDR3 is TGCAGTGCTAGAGAGCCACAGGGGGACGACACTGAAGCTTTCTTT. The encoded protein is CSAREPQGDDTEAFF.

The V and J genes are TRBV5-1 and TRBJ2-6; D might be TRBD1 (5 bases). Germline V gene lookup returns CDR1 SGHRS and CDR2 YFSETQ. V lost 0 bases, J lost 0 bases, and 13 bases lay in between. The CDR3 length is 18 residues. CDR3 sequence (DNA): TGCGCCAGCAGCTTGGTATCTCTCGACAGCTCTGGGGCCAACGTCCTGACTTTC. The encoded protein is CASSLVSLDSSGANVLTF.

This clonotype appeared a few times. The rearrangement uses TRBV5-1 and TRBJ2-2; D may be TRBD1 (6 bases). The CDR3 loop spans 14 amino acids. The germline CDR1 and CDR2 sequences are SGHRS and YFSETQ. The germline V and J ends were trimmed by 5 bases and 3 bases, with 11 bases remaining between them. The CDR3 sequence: CASRPRGDTGELFF. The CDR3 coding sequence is TGCGCCAGCAGGCCCAGGGGTGACACCGGGGAGCTGTTTTTT.

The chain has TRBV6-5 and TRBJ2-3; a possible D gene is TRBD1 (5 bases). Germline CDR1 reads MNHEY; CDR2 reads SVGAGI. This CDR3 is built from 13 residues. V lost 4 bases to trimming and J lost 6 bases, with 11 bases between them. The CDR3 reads CASSFPGADTQYF. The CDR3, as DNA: TGTGCCAGCAGTTTCCCTGGGGCGGATACGCAGTATTTT.

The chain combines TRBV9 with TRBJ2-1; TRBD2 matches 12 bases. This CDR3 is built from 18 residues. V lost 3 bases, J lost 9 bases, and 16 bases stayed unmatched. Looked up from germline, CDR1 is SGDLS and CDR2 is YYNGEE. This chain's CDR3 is CASSASSSGRGPNSEQFF. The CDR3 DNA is TGTGCCAGCAGCGCCTCGTCTAGCGGGAGGGGACCAAACAGTGAGCAGTTCTTC.

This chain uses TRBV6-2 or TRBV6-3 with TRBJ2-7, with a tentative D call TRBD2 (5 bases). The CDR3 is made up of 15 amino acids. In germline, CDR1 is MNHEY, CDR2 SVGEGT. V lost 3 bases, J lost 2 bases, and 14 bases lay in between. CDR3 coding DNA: TGTGCCAGCAGTTATACCGGGATAAAGACCTACGAGCAGTACTTC. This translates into CASSYTGIKTYEQYF.

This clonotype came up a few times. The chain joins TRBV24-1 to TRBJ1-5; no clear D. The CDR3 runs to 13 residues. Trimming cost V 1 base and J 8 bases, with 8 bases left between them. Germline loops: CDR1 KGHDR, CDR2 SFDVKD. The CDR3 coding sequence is TGTGCCACCAGTGATTTTTCGGGGAAGCCCCAGCATTTT. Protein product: CATSDFSGKPQHF.

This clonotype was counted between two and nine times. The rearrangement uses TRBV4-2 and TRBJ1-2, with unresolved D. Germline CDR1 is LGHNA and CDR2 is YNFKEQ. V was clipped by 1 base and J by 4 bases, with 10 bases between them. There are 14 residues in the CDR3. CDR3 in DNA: TGTGCCAGCAGCCAAGGCGGCGGAGTCTATGGCTACACCTTC. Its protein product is CASSQGGGVYGYTF.

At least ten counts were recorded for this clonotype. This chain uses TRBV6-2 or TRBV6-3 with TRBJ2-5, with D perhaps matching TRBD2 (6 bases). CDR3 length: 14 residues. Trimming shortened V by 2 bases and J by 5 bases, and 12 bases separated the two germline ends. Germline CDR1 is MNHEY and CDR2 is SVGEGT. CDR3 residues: CASSYRRDSETQYF. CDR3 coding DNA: TGTGCCAGCAGTTACCGGCGGGATTCGGAGACCCAGTACTTC.